These T cell receptor beta chains were read from a single sample in a study of shared clonotypes between healthy human individuals. Assay used: immunoSEQ multiplex PCR; TCRdb lists only in-frame clones, some missing. The sample contains over a million clones, approximately 98.5% of which appear only once. Sequenced sample: naive CD4+ T cells sorted from blood. The receptors originated from a man younger than 45 in good health. CDR3s include the opening cysteine and the closing phenylalanine or tryptophan. The order of the fields is D gene, J gene, V gene, clone size, CDR3 protein, CDR3 DNA. D genes are given only for firm matches. Some rows mark clone size as missing; the rest say once, few, many or name a class of expanded clone.

>NA|TRBJ2-1|TRBV6-5|NA
CASSWDKYNEQFF
TGTGCCAGCAGTTGGGACAAATACAATGAGCAGTTCTTC
>TRBD2|TRBJ2-1|TRBV7-8|NA
CASTPGLAGGEQFF
TGTGCCAGCACTCCAGGACTAGCGGGAGGGGAGCAGTTCTTC
>NA|TRBJ1-2|TRBV25-1|NA
CASRGQGYGYTF
TGTGCCAGCCGGGGTCAGGGGTATGGCTACACCTTC
>NA|TRBJ2-1|TRBV6-5|once
CASRPPGQRREQFF
TGTGCCAGCAGACCACCGGGACAACGAAGGGAGCAGTTCTTC
>TRBD1|TRBJ1-2|TRBV5-1|NA
CASRPGQDYGYTF
TGCGCCAGCCGCCCGGGACAGGATTATGGCTACACCTTC
>NA|TRBJ1-2|TRBV10-3|NA
CAISDQTGVGYTF
TGTGCCATCAGTGATCAGACAGGAGTTGGCTACACCTTC
>TRBD2|TRBJ2-1|TRBV5-6|NA
CASSLTSGSTDEQFF
TGTGCCAGCAGCCTCACTAGCGGGAGTACGGATGAGCAGTTCTTC
>NA|TRBJ1-3|TRBV11-2|NA
CASSGYRERHSGNTIYF
TGTGCCAGCAGCGGATACAGGGAACGGCACTCTGGAAACACCATATATTTT
>TRBD2|TRBJ2-1|TRBV4-3|NA
CASSQDALAAYNEQFF
TGCGCCAGCAGCCAAGATGCCCTAGCGGCCTACAATGAGCAGTTCTTC
>TRBD1|TRBJ1-1|TRBV2|NA
CASSGAGGDRAFF
TGTGCCAGCAGTGGGGCAGGGGGCGATCGAGCTTTCTTT
>NA|TRBJ2-1|TRBV2|NA
CASTGPQRDNEQFF
TGTGCCAGCACTGGACCCCAAAGAGACAATGAGCAGTTCTTC
>NA|TRBJ2-2|TRBV29-1|once
CSAGGGTGELFF
TGCAGCGCGGGTGGGGGCACCGGGGAGCTGTTTTTT
>TRBD2|TRBJ2-4|TRBV7-9|once
CASSPGVAGSLDIQYF
TGTGCCAGCAGCCCCGGGGTAGCGGGAAGTCTGGACATTCAGTACTTC
>TRBD1|TRBJ2-1|TRBV27|NA
CASSSLTGVAYNEQFF
TGTGCCAGCAGTTCTCTTACAGGGGTGGCCTACAATGAGCAGTTCTTC
>NA|TRBJ2-2|TRBV7-2|NA
CASSLVGGLGRTGELFF
TGTGCCAGCAGCTTAGTCGGTGGTCTGGGTAGGACCGGGGAGCTGTTTTTT
>TRBD1|TRBJ1-1|TRBV7-2|NA
CASSLRDRVNTEAFF
TGTGCCAGCAGCCTCCGCGACAGGGTAAACACTGAAGCTTTCTTT
>TRBD1|TRBJ1-5|TRBV28|NA
CASAGQINQPQHF
TGTGCCAGCGCGGGACAGATTAATCAGCCCCAGCATTTT
>TRBD2|TRBJ2-5|TRBV9|once
CASNQAGGPGKTQYF
TGTGCCAGCAACCAAGCGGGAGGGCCGGGGAAGACCCAGTACTTC
>TRBD2|TRBJ2-3|TRBV15|NA
CATSREPSGRSTDTQYF
TGTGCCACCAGCAGAGAGCCTAGCGGGAGAAGCACAGATACGCAGTATTTT
>NA|TRBJ2-5|TRBV5-1|NA
CASSPGGRQETQYF
TGCGCCAGCTCCCCTGGGGGGCGGCAAGAGACCCAGTACTTC
>NA|TRBJ2-7|TRBV6-6|NA
CASSTTRNEQYF
TGTGCCAGCAGTACGACTAGGAACGAGCAGTACTTC
>NA|TRBJ2-7|TRBV7-8|NA
CASGLDGGWQYF
TGTGCCAGCGGCCTCGACGGCGGGTGGCAGTACTTC
>NA|TRBJ2-7|TRBV9|NA
CASSATGGLSSYEQYF
TGTGCCAGCAGCGCCACTGGGGGGCTAAGCTCCTACGAGCAGTACTTC
>NA|TRBJ2-1|TRBV5-1|NA
CASSPLPGSYNEQFF
TGCGCCAGCAGCCCCCTGCCAGGATCCTACAATGAGCAGTTCTTC
>TRBD1|TRBJ2-7|TRBV28|NA
CASRIEGQGAPEQYF
TGTGCCAGCAGAATCGAGGGACAGGGGGCTCCCGAGCAGTACTTC
>NA|TRBJ2-5|TRBV7-2|NA
CASSPGLLGETQYF
TGTGCCAGCAGCCCGGGACTTCTAGGGGAGACCCAGTACTTC
>TRBD1|TRBJ2-1|TRBV19|NA
CATKVGTGFNEQFF
TGTGCCACCAAGGTAGGGACAGGGTTCAATGAGCAGTTCTTC
>TRBD2|TRBJ2-7|TRBV28|NA
CASSLRTSGSYEQYF
TGTGCCAGCAGTTTAAGGACTAGCGGGTCCTACGAGCAGTACTTC
>NA|TRBJ2-5|TRBV27|once
CASRNRGTQYF
TGTGCCAGCAGAAACCGAGGGACCCAGTACTTC
>NA|TRBJ2-1|TRBV12-5|NA
CASGFLQGNYNEQFF
TGTGCTAGTGGTTTTCTCCAGGGGAATTACAATGAGCAGTTCTTC
>NA|TRBJ1-1|TRBV15|NA
CATSPEISGSTEAFF
TGTGCCACCAGCCCAGAGATTAGCGGCTCCACTGAAGCTTTCTTT
>TRBD2|TRBJ2-1|TRBV5-1|NA
CASSLAGGGNNEQFF
TGCGCCAGCAGCTTGGCCGGCGGGGGGAACAATGAGCAGTTCTTC
>NA|TRBJ2-2|TRBV2|NA
CASSGWGNGELFF
TGTGCCAGCAGTGGTTGGGGAAACGGGGAGCTGTTTTTT
>NA|TRBJ2-5|TRBV10-3|NA
CAIGKQETQYF
TGTGCCATCGGCAAACAAGAGACCCAGTACTTC
>NA|TRBJ2-1|TRBV28|NA
CASRRGTNSYNEQFF
TGTGCCAGCAGGCGAGGTACGAACTCCTACAATGAGCAGTTCTTC
>TRBD1|TRBJ2-5|TRBV7-9|NA
CASSRPGQGSVLETQYF
TGTGCCAGCAGCCGGCCGGGACAGGGTTCGGTGCTAGAGACCCAGTACTTC
>NA|TRBJ2-1|TRBV6-1|NA
CASSEDLPRNEQFF
TGTGCCAGCAGTGAAGACTTGCCGCGTAATGAGCAGTTCTTC
>TRBD2|TRBJ2-1|TRBV6-6|once
CASSYIAGGVNEQFF
TGTGCCAGCAGTTACATAGCGGGAGGGGTGAATGAGCAGTTCTTC
>NA|TRBJ1-1|TRBV27|NA
CASRGVMNTEAFF
TGTGCCAGCAGGGGGGTCATGAACACTGAAGCTTTCTTT
>NA|TRBJ2-1|TRBV19|NA
CASRGESNEQFF
TGTGCCAGTAGAGGGGAAAGCAATGAGCAGTTCTTC
>NA|TRBJ1-1|TRBV9|NA
CASSVVGRGTEAFF
TGTGCCAGCAGCGTAGTCGGGAGAGGGACTGAAGCTTTCTTT
>TRBD2|TRBJ2-7|TRBV11-2|NA
CASSLDGSGTYSYEQYF
TGTGCCAGCAGCTTAGATGGCAGCGGGACCTACTCCTACGAGCAGTACTTC